This T cell receptor beta chain derives from a study of CD8 T cells in ankylosing spondylitis. This clonotype has more than one count but fewer than ten. The antigen remains unidentified. The CDR3 is 16 residues long. The V end lost 2 bases, the J end lost 0 bases, and 10 bases lay between the germline ends. The germline V gene has CDR1 MNHEY and CDR2 SMNVEV (reference sequence). Quantitative 5'-RACE with molecular barcodes produced the TCR beta libraries. TCRdb ran MiXCR on the 5' RACE reads and lists one entry per CDR3 protein. The sample carries around 150,000 distinct CDR3 sequences, approximately 20% recorded once. Broader study findings: Within ankylosing spondylitis blood, a TCR beta motif made up of eight highly homologous variants appeared to be characteristic. Significantly higher representation of disease-linked clones was reported for matched ankylosing spondylitis synovial fluid.

This chain joins TRBV27 and TRBJ2-2; D may correspond to TRBD1 or TRBD2 (5 bases each). The source material was blood, either unsorted or a sorted T cell fraction (not recorded which). This clonotype was sampled from a male donor with ankylosing spondylitis or in good health (not recorded which). Written as DNA, the CDR3 is TGTGCCAGCAGTTTAGGGACGGCCCCGAACACCGGGGAGCTGTTTTTT. Its protein product is CASSLGTAPNTGELFF.